The next 9 T cell receptor beta chains were all read from a single sample in a study of beta chain features in type 1 diabetes. cDNA synthesis used the whole RNA isolate, giving expressed TCRB sequences. TCRdb's table, derived via immunoSEQ multiplex PCR, lists solely in-frame clones and lacks some. The sample holds about 290,000 clones, 7% to 9% seen once. The sample comprised central memory CD4+ T cells from blood. These receptor sequences come from a woman under 30 in good health.

The chain joins TRBV7-9 to TRBJ1-2; TRBD1 might be the D (6 bases). V gave up 6 bases and J gave up 4 bases, with 24 bases separating them. Germline V lookup: CDR1 SEHNR, CDR2 FQNEAQ (reference sequence). The CDR3 sequence is 17 residues long. CDR3 loop: CASSSKTGRITVYGYTF. The CDR3 DNA follows: TGTGCCAGCAGTTCAAAGACAGGCCGTATCACCGTCTATGGCTACACCTTC.

This sequence joins TRBV30 and TRBJ2-7; D is unresolved. This CDR3 contains 11 residues. V dropped 1 base and J dropped 0 bases, with 1 base sitting between them. Germline CDR1 is GTSNPN and CDR2 is SVGIG (reference sequence). The CDR3 spells CAWSDSYEQYF. The CDR3 DNA is TGTGCCTGGAGTGACTCCTACGAGCAGTACTTC.

In this sample, this clone turned up a few times. The V and J genes are TRBV11-2 and TRBJ2-1; D is possibly TRBD1 (6 bases). The CDR3 extends over 13 amino acids. The V end was cut by 6 bases, the J end by 5 bases, with 11 bases between. Germline V gene lookup returns CDR1 SGHAT and CDR2 FQNNGV. CDR3 in DNA: TGTGCCAGCAGATGGGGGCCCGACAATGAGCAGTTCTTC. Its translation: CASRWGPDNEQFF.

This clone was seen a few times. This same CDR3 is encoded by further DNA sequences in the sample. The rearrangement uses TRBV30 and TRBJ1-1; D is undetermined. This CDR3 region has 12 residues. The V and J ends lost 1 base and 1 base respectively, with 4 bases between them. Germline V gives CDR1 GTSNPN, CDR2 SVGIG (reference sequence). This CDR3 is CAWSGGNTEAFF. In DNA form, the CDR3 reads TGTGCCTGGAGTGGGGGGAACACTGAAGCTTTCTTT.

This clone appeared many times. The V call is TRBV5-4, the J call TRBJ1-2, with TRBD1 matching 9 bases. CDR3 length: 16 residues. The germline V gene encodes CDR1 SGHNT and CDR2 YYREEE (reference sequence). V shed 4 bases, J shed 4 bases, and the junction held 11 bases outside the gene matches. CDR3 amino acids: CASSGEQGARFYGYTF. The CDR3 DNA reads as TGTGCCAGCAGCGGCGAACAGGGGGCGAGGTTCTATGGCTACACCTTC.

The chain employs TRBV6-1 and TRBJ2-3; D is perhaps TRBD1 or TRBD2 (5 bases each). V lost 6 bases to trimming and J lost 3 bases, with 10 bases between them. The CDR3 runs to 13 residues. Per germline, CDR1 MNHNS and CDR2 SASEGT. As DNA, the CDR3 is TGTGCCAGCAGCCGGGACCTAACAGATACGCAGTATTTT. This sequence encodes CASSRDLTDTQYF.

This clone was recorded a few times. This chain uses TRBV30 with TRBJ2-7; either TRBD1 or TRBD2 may supply D (5 bases each). The CDR3 consists of 13 residues. From germline, CDR1 is GTSNPN and CDR2 SVGIG (reference sequence). V was clipped by 4 bases and J by 4 bases, with 14 bases between them. In DNA, the CDR3 is TGTGCCTGGACTCAGTTTGGGGGTTACGAGCAGTACTTC. It encodes CAWTQFGGYEQYF.

This clone turned up a few times. The chain couples TRBV11-2 to TRBJ2-3, with D maybe TRBD2 (6 bases). CDR3 length: 17 residues. The germline V gene has CDR1 SGHAT and CDR2 FQNNGV. V was pared by 2 bases and J by 4 bases, with 19 bases between. The CDR3 nucleotides read TGTGCCAGCAGCTTAAGGCTAGCGAGAGTAGGGGCAGATACGCAGTATTTT. It specifies CASSLRLARVGADTQYF. Together with reference TRBV11-2 and TRBJ2-3, the CDR3 gives the full variable domain: EAGVAQSPRYKIIEKRQSVAFWCNPISGHATLYWYQQILGQGPKLLIQFQNNGVVDDSQLPKDRFSAERLKGVDSTLKIQPAKLEDSAVYLCASSLRLARVGADTQYFGPGTRLTVL.

At least ten counts were recorded for this clone. J is TRBJ2-1 and V is TRBV6-6; D is uncertain. Trimming pared 2 bases from V and 6 bases from J, leaving 14 bases between. The CDR3 runs to 15 residues. Germline assignment: CDR1 MNHNY and CDR2 SVGAGI (reference sequence). The CDR3 nucleotides are TGTGCCAGCAGTTACGACCAGAAGACCGTCAATGAGCAGTTCTTC. It yields the protein CASSYDQKTVNEQFF.